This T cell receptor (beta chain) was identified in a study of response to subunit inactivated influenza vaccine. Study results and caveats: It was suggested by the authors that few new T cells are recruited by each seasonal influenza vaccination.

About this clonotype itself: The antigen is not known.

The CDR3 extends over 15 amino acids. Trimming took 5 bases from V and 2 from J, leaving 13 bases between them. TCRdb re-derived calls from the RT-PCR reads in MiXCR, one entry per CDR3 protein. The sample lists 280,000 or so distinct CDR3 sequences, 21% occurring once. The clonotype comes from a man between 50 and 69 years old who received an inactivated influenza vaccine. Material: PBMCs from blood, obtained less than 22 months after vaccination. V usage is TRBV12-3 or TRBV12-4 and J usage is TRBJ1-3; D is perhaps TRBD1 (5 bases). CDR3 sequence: CASSRSGTPGNTIYF. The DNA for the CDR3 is TGTGCCAGCAGTAGATCCGGGACCCCTGGAAACACCATATATTTT.